This is a list of T cell receptor beta chains from one sample in a study of cytomegalovirus exposure and HLA in healthy donors. Data came from immunoSEQ multiplex PCR; TCRdb stores just in-frame clones and leaves some out. The sample shows around 120,000 clones, roughly 80% of them seen only once. The sequenced sample consisted of PBMCs. All receptors derive from a female donor in good health and CMV-seropositive. CDR3s include the opening cysteine and the closing phenylalanine or tryptophan. The D gene is left open where the match is weak. Expanded clones are given a class, and other clones once, few, many or no size at all.

TRBJ1-5 | - | TRBV6-1 | - | TGTGCCAGCAGTGATGCAGGGCGTGTGCAGCCCCAGCATTTT | CASSDAGRVQPQHF
TRBJ2-3 | - | TRBV18 | - | TGTGCCAGCTCACCACGGGGGCTGGGCACAGATACGCAGTATTTT | CASSPRGLGTDTQYF
TRBJ1-2 | - | TRBV7-8 | - | TGTGCCAGCAGCCCGTACAGGGTACCAGCTAACTATGGCTACACCTTC | CASSPYRVPANYGYTF
TRBJ2-1 | - | TRBV4-1 | TRBD2 | TGCGCCAGCAGCCTAGACGGGACTAGCGGCCACAATGAGCAGTTCTTC | CASSLDGTSGHNEQFF
TRBJ1-2 | - | TRBV9 | - | TGTGCCAGCAGCGTTGCGGGGAATAACTATGGCTACACCTTC | CASSVAGNNYGYTF
TRBJ1-4 | - | TRBV27 | - | TGTGCCAGCGGCCTGCGGCGGGAAAAACTGTTTTTT | CASGLRREKLFF
TRBJ1-5 | - | TRBV18 | - | TGTGCCAGCTCACCAATGGGGGGGGCTCAGCCCCAGCATTTT | CASSPMGGAQPQHF
TRBJ2-5 | - | TRBV5-1 | TRBD2 | TGCGCCAGCAGCTTTAAAGCGGGGGGGGAGACCCAGTACTTC | CASSFKAGGETQYF
TRBJ1-1 | - | TRBV5-1 | TRBD1 | TGCGCCAGCAGCACCAGGACAGGGATAGAAACTAAAGCTTTCTTT | CASSTRTGIETKAFF
TRBJ1-6 | - | TRBV30 | - | TGTGCCTGGAGTCGGGGGTATAATTCACCCCTCCACTTT | CAWSRGYNSPLHF
TRBJ1-5 | few | TRBV28 | - | TGTGCCAGCAGTTTTAATGGCAATCAGCCCCAGCATTTT | CASSFNGNQPQHF
TRBJ1-2 | - | TRBV30 | - | TGTGCCTGGACCATGGACAGCCCCTATGGCTACACCTTC | CAWTMDSPYGYTF
TRBJ1-3 | - | TRBV6-5 | - | TGTGCCAGCAGTTACTCGAGAGGGGGAGGAAACACCATATATTTT | CASSYSRGGGNTIYF
TRBJ2-1 | - | TRBV7-2 | TRBD2 | TGTGCCAGCAGCTTAGTGGCGGGGGGTAACGGTGAGCAGTTCTTC | CASSLVAGGNGEQFF
TRBJ1-3 | few | TRBV7-6 | TRBD1 | TGTGCCAGCAGCTCCAGTCCCGGGACAGGGTCTGGAAACACCATATATTTT | CASSSSPGTGSGNTIYF
TRBJ1-1 | - | TRBV6-1 | - | TGTGCCAGCCCGAAGACCTTGGGGGGCACTGAAGCTTTCTTT | CASPKTLGGTEAFF
TRBJ1-2 | - | TRBV11-2 | - | TGTGCCAGCAGCCCGCTAGGAAACTATGGCTACACCTTC | CASSPLGNYGYTF
TRBJ2-2 | - | TRBV19 | - | TGTGCCACAACTCAGGGGGGAGAAAATCGGGAGCTGTTTTTT | CATTQGGENRELFF
TRBJ1-5 | - | TRBV2 | - | TGTGCCAGCAGGGGCGACAATCAGCCCCAGCATTTT | CASRGDNQPQHF
TRBJ1-2 | - | TRBV30 | - | TGTGCCTGGAGTGAATTAGGGGGACCCTATGGCTACACCTTC | CAWSELGGPYGYTF
TRBJ2-1 | - | TRBV27 | - | TGTGCCAGCAGTCCCAAGTTCCGCGGGGTCAACAATGAGCAGTTCTTC | CASSPKFRGVNNEQFF
TRBJ1-1 | - | TRBV2 | TRBD1 | TGTGCCAGCAGTGAAAGGGACAGCCACCCGCCCACTGAAGCTTTCTTT | CASSERDSHPPTEAFF
TRBJ2-1 | - | TRBV11-2 | - | TGTGCCAGCAGCTTTCCGAGTAATGAGCAGTTCTTC | CASSFPSNEQFF
TRBJ1-5 | once | TRBV7-6 | - | TGTGCCAGCAGCCCAGCCCCACAGCAGCCCCAGCATTTT | CASSPAPQQPQHF
TRBJ2-4 | - | TRBV28 | TRBD1 | TGTGCCAGCAGTTTAGAGGGGAACAGGGGAGCCAAAAACATTCAGTACTTC | CASSLEGNRGAKNIQYF
TRBJ1-3 | - | TRBV7-2 | - | TGTGCCAGCAGCCCCGGGACAAGTGGAAACACCATATATTTT | CASSPGTSGNTIYF
TRBJ1-1 | - | TRBV20-1 | - | TGCAGTGCTAGAGCAGGCCGGTCGGCTTTCTTT | CSARAGRSAFF
TRBJ2-7 | - | TRBV7-6 | TRBD1 | TGTGCCAGCAGCTTAGCGTCCGGGACAGTAGACGAGCAGTACTTC | CASSLASGTVDEQYF
TRBJ1-4 | - | TRBV27 | - | TGTGCCAGCAGGAACATAAATGAAAAACTGTTTTTT | CASRNINEKLFF
TRBJ2-3 | - | TRBV7-2 | TRBD1 | TGTGCCAGCAGCCCTAGGGGACAGCGCACAGATACGCAGTATTTT | CASSPRGQRTDTQYF
TRBJ2-7 | - | TRBV7-2 | TRBD2 | TGTGCCAGCAGCGTCCTTGCGGGGGGTCGAGAGCAGTACTTC | CASSVLAGGREQYF
TRBJ2-7 | - | TRBV18 | TRBD2 | TGTGCCAGCTCACCACGATCGGGGGGGCTCTCCTACGAGCAGTACTTC | CASSPRSGGLSYEQYF
TRBJ1-1 | - | TRBV30 | - | TGTGCCTTTACAGGGAGGAACACTGAAGCTTTCTTT | CAFTGRNTEAFF
TRBJ1-6 | - | TRBV7-9 | - | TGTGCCAGCAGCTTAGGGACAGACAGCTCCTATAATTCACCCCTCCACTTT | CASSLGTDSSYNSPLHF
TRBJ1-1 | - | TRBV6-5 | - | TGTGCCAGCAGTTACTCGCCAGGGGTCACTGAAGCTTTCTTT | CASSYSPGVTEAFF
TRBJ2-7 | - | TRBV6-5 | TRBD1 | TGTGCCAGCAGTTACCACAGGGGAAATGGTTACGAGCAGTACTTC | CASSYHRGNGYEQYF
TRBJ1-5 | - | TRBV5-1 | - | TGCGCCAGAGCCCCGATAGTCAGGGGACGGTTTTATAGCAATCAGCCCCAGCATTTT | CARAPIVRGRFYSNQPQHF
TRBJ2-3 | - | TRBV6-5 | - | TGTGCCAGCACAAAACAGGGTACAGATACGCAGTATTTT | CASTKQGTDTQYF
TRBJ1-5 | - | TRBV10-3 | TRBD1 | TGTGCCATCAGTGGGCAGGGGGGTAATCAGCCCCAGCATTTT | CAISGQGGNQPQHF
TRBJ1-4 | - | TRBV6-1 | TRBD1 | TGTGCCAGCAGTGGGGGGAGAACAGGGGACTCTAATGAAAAACTGTTTTTT | CASSGGRTGDSNEKLFF
TRBJ2-1 | - | TRBV5-8 | TRBD2 | TGTGCCAGCAGTTTCGGGACTAGCGGTCCCTCCTACAATGAGCAGTTCTTC | CASSFGTSGPSYNEQFF
TRBJ1-2 | - | TRBV9 | - | TGTGCCAGCAGCGCGACGACCGAGGGAGGCGGCTACACCTTC | CASSATTEGGGYTF
TRBJ2-7 | few | TRBV25-1 | TRBD1 | TGTGCCAGCAGTGAGAGAAAGAGGGGACAGGGTGTCCACGAGCAGTACTTC | CASSERKRGQGVHEQYF
TRBJ2-1 | - | TRBV27 | TRBD2 | TGTGCCAGCGGGACCGGGACTAGACTTCCGGGTGAGCAGTTCTTC | CASGTGTRLPGEQFF
TRBJ2-1 | once | TRBV25-1 | TRBD2 | TGTGCCAGCAAGCCTAGCGGGGGGTACAATGAGCAGTTCTTC | CASKPSGGYNEQFF
TRBJ2-7 | - | TRBV2 | TRBD2 | TGTGCCAGCAGTGTGCTAGCGGGGGCCTTCTACGAGCAGTACTTC | CASSVLAGAFYEQYF
TRBJ2-1 | - | TRBV6-5 | - | TGTGCCAGCAGTTACCGTGGGGCGAGCTCCTACAATGAGCAGTTCTTC | CASSYRGASSYNEQFF
TRBJ1-5 | - | TRBV7-9 | - | TGTGCCAGCAGCTCAGACCGGGACATTTATAGCAATCAGCCCCAGCATTTT | CASSSDRDIYSNQPQHF
TRBJ2-5 | - | TRBV18 | - | TGTGCCAGCTCACCACTTAGACAAGAGACCCAGTACTTC | CASSPLRQETQYF
TRBJ2-1 | - | TRBV30 | - | TGTGCCTGGAGTGTTAAACCTGGCGGCGGGGCGGGTAATGAGCAGTTCTTC | CAWSVKPGGGAGNEQFF